This T cell receptor (beta chain) was found in a study of blood T cells in healthy people across ages. The individuals who served as donors were healthy Caucasians living in Russia, aged about 6 to 100. This clonotype appeared a few times. Germline-derived CDR1 and CDR2 are SGDLS and YYNGEE. This CDR3 has 13 amino acids. After removal of 6 bases from V and 5 bases from J, the junction contained 5 bases not matched to a gene. Alongside a J-beta primer mix, a sample-barcoded 5' primer served in a second PCR lasting roughly 7 to 12 cycles. TCRdb re-called the 5' RACE reads with MiXCR, one entry per CDR3 protein. The sample records approximately 580,000 distinct CDR3 sequences, 24% being singletons. The data were also submitted as part of a second study, on T cells of mothers and their children.

Sequencing used blood. V and J are TRBV9 and TRBJ2-1; 7 positions match TRBD1. The receptor was isolated from a boy younger than 18 in good health. The CDR3 is CASIGQENNEQFF. CDR3 DNA: TGTGCCAGCATAGGACAGGAGAACAATGAGCAGTTCTTC. Together with reference TRBV9 and TRBJ2-1, the CDR3 gives the full variable domain: DSGVTQTPKHLITATGQRVTLRCSPRSGDLSVYWYQQSLDQGLQFLIQYYNGEERAKGNILERFSAQQFPDLHSELNLSSLELGDSALYFCASIGQENNEQFFGPGTRLTVL.